This TCR beta chain came from a study of T cells in tuberculosis. Findings of the study overall: Using the GMM-specific repertoire gave about 85% accuracy versus roughly 70% with motifs. Active tuberculosis patients had shorter CDR3-alpha; the beta difference was nonsignificant.

Using immunoSEQ multiplex PCR, the repertoire was profiled, and TCRdb retains in-frame clones only, with some absent. The sample yields about 33,000 clones, 80% to 95% seen once. On this clone itself: What it binds is not known.

The length of the CDR3 is 14 residues. V was pared by 4 bases and J by 2 bases, with 11 bases between. Germline V gene sequence: CDR1 MGHRA, CDR2 YSYEKL. This chain joins TRBV4-1 and TRBJ1-2, with D uncertain. The receptor comes from a donor aged 10-29 years with latent tuberculosis or without tuberculosis infection. Some clones in this sample may be carry-over from other donors' samples. Sequences were obtained from PBMCs. The CDR3 DNA reads TGCGCCAGCAGCCGAGAGAGGGAGAACTATGGCTACACCTTC. Translating it yields CASSRERENYGYTF.